Listed below are T cell receptor beta chains from one sample, sequenced in a study of blood T cell repertoires in COVID-19. TCRdb's copy holds only in-frame clones and misses some; the assay was immunoSEQ multiplex PCR. Among some 14,000 clones listed, around four fifths were seen once. The sample was peripheral blood. These receptors originate from a man in his forties or fifties with active or convalescent COVID-19. Both conserved end residues are part of each CDR3. Fields, in order: D gene, J gene, V gene, clone size, CDR3 DNA, CDR3 protein. A D gene is named only where the DNA matches it firmly. A row's size may be missing; if present it is once, few, many or a size class.

d_gene: TRBD1; j_gene: TRBJ1-2; v_gene: TRBV7-9; abundance: NA; CDR3nt: TGTGCCAGCAGCCACGGACAGGGTGAGGTAGATGGCTACACCTTC; CDR3aa: CASSHGQGEVDGYTF
d_gene: TRBD1; j_gene: TRBJ2-2; v_gene: TRBV9; abundance: few; CDR3nt: TGTGCCAGAGCCCGGGACAGGAACACCGGGGAGCTGTTTTTT; CDR3aa: CARARDRNTGELFF
d_gene: NA; j_gene: TRBJ2-4; v_gene: TRBV3-1/TRBV3-2; abundance: NA; CDR3nt: TGTGCCAGCACCCACGGACAGAAAAACATTCAGTACTTC; CDR3aa: CASTHGQKNIQYF
d_gene: NA; j_gene: TRBJ2-7; v_gene: TRBV19; abundance: once; CDR3nt: TGTGCCAGTAGTTCTCCGGGTTTGCCTCTATACGAGCAGTACTTC; CDR3aa: CASSSPGLPLYEQYF
d_gene: NA; j_gene: TRBJ1-6; v_gene: TRBV7-8; abundance: NA; CDR3nt: TGTGCCAGCTCCGAGTCCTATAATTCACCCCTCCACTTT; CDR3aa: CASSESYNSPLHF
d_gene: NA; j_gene: TRBJ1-2; v_gene: TRBV11-2; abundance: NA; CDR3nt: TGTGCCAGCAGCTTGGGGGGTAACTATGGCTACACCTTC; CDR3aa: CASSLGGNYGYTF
d_gene: NA; j_gene: TRBJ2-3; v_gene: TRBV18; abundance: NA; CDR3nt: TGTGCCAGCTCACAATGGGGGGGCCCTAGCACAGATACGCAGTATTTT; CDR3aa: CASSQWGGPSTDTQYF
d_gene: TRBD1; j_gene: TRBJ1-1; v_gene: TRBV19; abundance: few; CDR3nt: TGTGCCAGTAGCAAAGAAGGGACAGGGAACACTGAAGCTTTCTTT; CDR3aa: CASSKEGTGNTEAFF
d_gene: NA; j_gene: TRBJ1-2; v_gene: TRBV15; abundance: NA; CDR3nt: TGTGCCACCAGCAGAGATCGGGCAGGGGTTGACCTTAGGCATGGCTACACCTTC; CDR3aa: CATSRDRAGVDLRHGYTF
d_gene: TRBD1; j_gene: TRBJ1-4; v_gene: TRBV5-4; abundance: NA; CDR3nt: TGTGCCAGCGGGGCGGGACAGAATAATGAAAAACTGTTTTTT; CDR3aa: CASGAGQNNEKLFF
d_gene: TRBD1; j_gene: TRBJ1-5; v_gene: TRBV5-6; abundance: NA; CDR3nt: TGTGCCAGCAGCGGGACAGGGGATTATCAGCCCCAGCATTTT; CDR3aa: CASSGTGDYQPQHF
d_gene: NA; j_gene: TRBJ2-1; v_gene: TRBV14; abundance: NA; CDR3nt: TGTGCCAGCAGCCAAGACCCCGGGGGTCCAGAGCAGTTCTTC; CDR3aa: CASSQDPGGPEQFF
d_gene: NA; j_gene: TRBJ1-1; v_gene: TRBV19; abundance: NA; CDR3nt: TGTGCCAGTAGTGGGGGGGCCCCTGGTATGAACACTGAAGCTTTCTTT; CDR3aa: CASSGGAPGMNTEAFF
d_gene: TRBD1; j_gene: TRBJ1-1; v_gene: TRBV5-1; abundance: NA; CDR3nt: TGCGCCAGCAGCTTGGGGGGGACAGGCAACACTGAAGCTTTCTTT; CDR3aa: CASSLGGTGNTEAFF
d_gene: TRBD1; j_gene: TRBJ1-5; v_gene: TRBV24-1; abundance: NA; CDR3nt: TGTGCCACCAGTCCCGGGACAGGGACTCAGCCCCAGCATTTT; CDR3aa: CATSPGTGTQPQHF
d_gene: NA; j_gene: TRBJ1-2; v_gene: TRBV4-1; abundance: medium-sized; CDR3nt: TGCGCCAGCAGCCAAGAATCCCGGTCCGCCATCTATGGCTACACCTTC; CDR3aa: CASSQESRSAIYGYTF
d_gene: TRBD1; j_gene: TRBJ2-7; v_gene: TRBV28; abundance: NA; CDR3nt: TGTGCCAGCAATACAGGGGGCCCCTACGAGCAGTACTTC; CDR3aa: CASNTGGPYEQYF
d_gene: TRBD2; j_gene: TRBJ2-2; v_gene: TRBV3-1/TRBV3-2; abundance: NA; CDR3nt: TGTGCCAGCAGCCAAGGCCCCCGGGAGGGCACCGGGGAGCTGTTTTTT; CDR3aa: CASSQGPREGTGELFF
d_gene: TRBD2; j_gene: TRBJ2-5; v_gene: TRBV11-1; abundance: NA; CDR3nt: TGTGCCAGCAGCTTGGGGGGCACGGGGGGGGAGACCCAGTACTTC; CDR3aa: CASSLGGTGGETQYF
d_gene: NA; j_gene: TRBJ2-7; v_gene: TRBV7-6; abundance: once; CDR3nt: TGTGCCAGCAGTCGAACCGGGACACGGAGCTACGAGCAGTACTTC; CDR3aa: CASSRTGTRSYEQYF
d_gene: TRBD2; j_gene: TRBJ2-3; v_gene: TRBV5-1; abundance: NA; CDR3nt: TGCGCCAGCAGCCAACTTCTAGCGGGGGGTTCCAGCACAGATACGCAGTATTTT; CDR3aa: CASSQLLAGGSSTDTQYF
d_gene: NA; j_gene: TRBJ1-2; v_gene: TRBV27; abundance: NA; CDR3nt: TGTGCCAGCAGTTTACAGGGTTTGGATGGCTACACCTTC; CDR3aa: CASSLQGLDGYTF
d_gene: TRBD1; j_gene: TRBJ2-7; v_gene: TRBV5-1; abundance: NA; CDR3nt: TGCGCCAGCAGCGTGGGACAGTTGGAGCAGTACTTC; CDR3aa: CASSVGQLEQYF
d_gene: TRBD1; j_gene: TRBJ1-4; v_gene: TRBV4-3; abundance: NA; CDR3nt: TGCGCCAGCAGCCGTTACAGGGGGCAGGATGAAAAACTGTTTTTT; CDR3aa: CASSRYRGQDEKLFF
d_gene: NA; j_gene: TRBJ2-1; v_gene: TRBV7-2; abundance: NA; CDR3nt: TGTGCCAGCAGCTCCCTAGGAGGTCGGGGGATCGCCTACAATGAGCAGTTCTTC; CDR3aa: CASSSLGGRGIAYNEQFF
d_gene: NA; j_gene: TRBJ1-3; v_gene: TRBV10-3; abundance: NA; CDR3nt: TGTGCCATCACTCCCACAACAGGGAAGGGAGGAAACACCATATATTTT; CDR3aa: CAITPTTGKGGNTIYF
d_gene: TRBD2; j_gene: TRBJ2-2; v_gene: TRBV5-1; abundance: few; CDR3nt: TGCGCCAGCAGCTTACCGGGAGGCACCGGGGAGCTGTTTTTT; CDR3aa: CASSLPGGTGELFF
d_gene: TRBD1; j_gene: TRBJ2-4; v_gene: TRBV5-4; abundance: NA; CDR3nt: TGTGCCAGCACGGACAGGGGACAAGCCAAAAACATTCAGTACTTC; CDR3aa: CASTDRGQAKNIQYF
d_gene: NA; j_gene: TRBJ1-5; v_gene: TRBV29-1; abundance: NA; CDR3nt: TGCAGCGTCAGGGTTAGGGGGGGTGACAATCAGCCCCAGCATTTT; CDR3aa: CSVRVRGGDNQPQHF
d_gene: TRBD1; j_gene: TRBJ1-2; v_gene: TRBV7-9; abundance: NA; CDR3nt: TGTGCCAGCAGCTCTTACGTCCGGACAGGGATTTATGGCTACACCTTC; CDR3aa: CASSSYVRTGIYGYTF
d_gene: NA; j_gene: TRBJ2-1; v_gene: TRBV5-6; abundance: NA; CDR3nt: TGTGCCAGCAGCTTGGTAGGGGTAGAACATGAGCAGTTCTTC; CDR3aa: CASSLVGVEHEQFF
d_gene: TRBD2; j_gene: TRBJ2-3; v_gene: TRBV6-5; abundance: NA; CDR3nt: TGTGCCAGTCACGGGGGGGTAGATACGCAGTATTTT; CDR3aa: CASHGGVDTQYF
d_gene: NA; j_gene: TRBJ1-1; v_gene: TRBV19; abundance: NA; CDR3nt: TGTGCCAGTAGTACACAGGCTGTCACTGAAGCTTTCTTT; CDR3aa: CASSTQAVTEAFF
d_gene: NA; j_gene: TRBJ1-2; v_gene: TRBV11-2; abundance: once; CDR3nt: TGTGCCAGCAGCTTAGACCTACAGGGTCCGCGCTACACCTTC; CDR3aa: CASSLDLQGPRYTF
d_gene: TRBD2; j_gene: TRBJ2-2; v_gene: TRBV27; abundance: NA; CDR3nt: TGTGCCAGCAGTCTGATAGCGGGGGAGGGCACCGGGGAGCTGTTTTTT; CDR3aa: CASSLIAGEGTGELFF